This is a list of T cell receptor beta chains from one sample in a study of T cells in Graves' hyperthyroidism and ophthalmopathy. TCRdb recomputed calls from the multiplex PCR reads with MiXCR, one row per CDR3 protein. The sample includes 500,000 to 800,000 distinct CDR3 sequences, roughly 14% seen only once; the top ten take under 15%. The sequenced sample consisted of blood. All receptors derive from a woman between 50 and 59 years old with Graves' ophthalmopathy. The CDR3 runs from the conserved cysteine through the conserved F or W. Fields, in order: CDR3 protein, CDR3 DNA, J gene, V gene, clone size, D gene. D genes are given only for firm matches. Size is omitted from some rows. Given values are once, few, many or a class for expanded clones.

cdr3_aa: CASSLPYREAFF
cdr3_nt: TGTGCCAGCAGCTTACCATACAGGGAAGCTTTCTTT
j_call: TRBJ1-1
v_call: TRBV11-3
clone_size: many
d_call: NA

cdr3_aa: CASSQRGGSRGEQYF
cdr3_nt: TGTGCCAGCAGTCAGCGAGGAGGTTCGAGAGGCGAGCAGTACTTC
j_call: TRBJ2-7
v_call: TRBV12-3/TRBV12-4
clone_size: few
d_call: NA

cdr3_aa: CASSYPGLWTGPYEQYF
cdr3_nt: TGTGCCAGCAGTTACCCCGGTCTGTGGACAGGCCCCTACGAGCAGTACTTC
j_call: TRBJ2-7
v_call: TRBV6-2/TRBV6-3
clone_size: many
d_call: TRBD1

cdr3_aa: CASSIRTGSGANVLTF
cdr3_nt: TGTGCCAGTAGTATAAGGACAGGCTCTGGGGCCAACGTCCTGACTTTC
j_call: TRBJ2-6
v_call: TRBV19
clone_size: few
d_call: TRBD1

cdr3_aa: CASSVPGQVDEQYF
cdr3_nt: TGTGCCAGTAGTGTACCGGGACAGGTGGACGAGCAGTACTTC
j_call: TRBJ2-7
v_call: TRBV19
clone_size: NA
d_call: TRBD1

cdr3_aa: CASSPPGGGARYEQYF
cdr3_nt: TGTGCCAGCTCACCCCCGGGTGGAGGGGCTCGGTACGAGCAGTACTTC
j_call: TRBJ2-7
v_call: TRBV18
clone_size: many
d_call: NA

cdr3_aa: CASSQSGRNYEQYF
cdr3_nt: TGTGCCAGCAGTCAAAGCGGGAGGAACTACGAGCAGTACTTC
j_call: TRBJ2-7
v_call: TRBV28
clone_size: many
d_call: TRBD2

cdr3_aa: CASSDGAPPSYTGELFF
cdr3_nt: TGCGCCAGCAGTGATGGCGCCCCCCCGTCATACACCGGGGAGCTGTTTTTT
j_call: TRBJ2-2
v_call: TRBV10-2
clone_size: NA
d_call: NA

cdr3_aa: CSWDGGYNEQFF
cdr3_nt: TGCAGCTGGGACGGTGGCTACAATGAGCAGTTCTTC
j_call: TRBJ2-1
v_call: TRBV20-1
clone_size: many
d_call: NA

cdr3_aa: CASSWAGGPGREQFF
cdr3_nt: TGTGCCAGCAGCTGGGCGGGAGGGCCGGGGCGGGAGCAGTTCTTC
j_call: TRBJ2-1
v_call: TRBV11-3
clone_size: many
d_call: TRBD2

cdr3_aa: CASSYARSSTDTQYF
cdr3_nt: TGTGCCAGCTCATATGCTCGCTCTAGCACAGATACGCAGTATTTT
j_call: TRBJ2-3
v_call: TRBV18
clone_size: many
d_call: NA

cdr3_aa: CSARTDSYNSPLHF
cdr3_nt: TGCAGTGCTAGAACTGACAGTTATAATTCACCCCTCCACTTT
j_call: TRBJ1-6
v_call: TRBV20-1
clone_size: few
d_call: NA

cdr3_aa: CSAREGSGRPSSYNEQFF
cdr3_nt: TGCAGTGCTAGAGAAGGTAGCGGGAGGCCGAGCTCCTACAATGAGCAGTTCTTC
j_call: TRBJ2-1
v_call: TRBV20-1
clone_size: NA
d_call: TRBD2

cdr3_aa: CRADRVSSPLHF
cdr3_nt: TGCAGAGCTGACAGGGTGAGCTCACCCCTCCACTTT
j_call: TRBJ1-6
v_call: TRBV20-1
clone_size: many
d_call: TRBD1

cdr3_aa: CASSWTDSNQPQHF
cdr3_nt: TGTGCCAGCAGTTGGACTGATAGCAATCAGCCCCAGCATTTT
j_call: TRBJ1-5
v_call: TRBV12-3/TRBV12-4
clone_size: many
d_call: NA

cdr3_aa: CASSLFGTSGRSSYNEQFF
cdr3_nt: TGTGCCAGCAGCTTGTTCGGGACTAGCGGGCGAAGCTCCTACAATGAGCAGTTCTTC
j_call: TRBJ2-1
v_call: TRBV7-3
clone_size: NA
d_call: TRBD2

cdr3_aa: CASIPGASSYNEQFF
cdr3_nt: TGTGCCAGCATCCCTGGGGCGAGCTCCTACAATGAGCAGTTCTTC
j_call: TRBJ2-1
v_call: TRBV6-2/TRBV6-3
clone_size: many
d_call: NA

cdr3_aa: CASSWDRTPTVNQPQHF
cdr3_nt: TGTGCCAGCAGTTGGGACAGAACCCCTACAGTCAATCAGCCCCAGCATTTT
j_call: TRBJ1-5
v_call: TRBV6-1
clone_size: many
d_call: TRBD1

cdr3_aa: CATQDSKETQYF
cdr3_nt: TGTGCCACTCAGGACAGCAAAGAGACCCAGTACTTC
j_call: TRBJ2-5
v_call: TRBV10-3
clone_size: many
d_call: NA

cdr3_aa: CSARPVSSGNTIYF
cdr3_nt: TGCAGTGCTAGGCCGGTTAGCTCTGGAAACACCATATATTTT
j_call: TRBJ1-3
v_call: TRBV20-1
clone_size: NA
d_call: NA

cdr3_aa: CASTRRARTKSSYNEQFF
cdr3_nt: TGTGCCAGCACCCGAAGGGCGCGGACCAAGAGCTCCTACAATGAGCAGTTCTTC
j_call: TRBJ2-1
v_call: TRBV2
clone_size: few
d_call: NA

cdr3_aa: CASSSHHPGSGANVLTF
cdr3_nt: TGCGCCAGCAGCTCCCACCACCCGGGTTCTGGGGCCAACGTCCTGACTTTC
j_call: TRBJ2-6
v_call: TRBV5-8
clone_size: NA
d_call: NA

cdr3_aa: CASSRILPGGLETQYF
cdr3_nt: TGTGCCAGTAGTCGCATCTTGCCAGGGGGCTTGGAGACCCAGTACTTC
j_call: TRBJ2-5
v_call: TRBV19
clone_size: many
d_call: TRBD1

cdr3_aa: CASSVVARAGGPGEQFF
cdr3_nt: TGTGCCAGCAGCGTAGTTGCTCGAGCGGGAGGGCCCGGTGAGCAGTTCTTC
j_call: TRBJ2-1
v_call: TRBV9
clone_size: NA
d_call: TRBD2

cdr3_aa: CASSPPRDSRTQYF
cdr3_nt: TGTGCCAGCAGTCCTCCCCGGGACTCTAGGACGCAGTATTTT
j_call: TRBJ2-3
v_call: TRBV13
clone_size: many
d_call: NA

cdr3_aa: CANSGSGNQPQHF
cdr3_nt: TGTGCCAACTCAGGGTCGGGCAATCAGCCCCAGCATTTT
j_call: TRBJ1-5
v_call: TRBV10-3
clone_size: few
d_call: NA

cdr3_aa: CASSLVDRGNSGANALTF
cdr3_nt: TGTGCCAGCAGCTTAGTGGACAGGGGTAATTCTGGGGCCAACGCCCTGACTTTC
j_call: TRBJ2-6
v_call: TRBV7-3
clone_size: many
d_call: TRBD1

cdr3_aa: CASSNSPGYTF
cdr3_nt: TGTGCCAGTAGTAACAGTCCTGGCTACACCTTC
j_call: TRBJ1-2
v_call: TRBV19
clone_size: few
d_call: NA

cdr3_aa: CASSHRDIYEQYF
cdr3_nt: TGTGCCAGCAGCCACCGGGACATCTACGAGCAGTACTTC
j_call: TRBJ2-7
v_call: TRBV7-9
clone_size: few
d_call: NA

cdr3_aa: CASSSTPGGAYTGELFF
cdr3_nt: TGTGCTAGCAGCTCCACCCCAGGGGGCGCGTACACCGGGGAGCTGTTTTTT
j_call: TRBJ2-2
v_call: TRBV7-7
clone_size: NA
d_call: TRBD1

cdr3_aa: CASSRNSGSGYEQYF
cdr3_nt: TGTGCCAGCAGCCGAAATAGCGGGAGTGGTTACGAGCAGTACTTC
j_call: TRBJ2-7
v_call: TRBV7-2
clone_size: many
d_call: TRBD2

cdr3_aa: CASSRGSPSYEQYF
cdr3_nt: TGTGCCAGCAGTCGGGGGTCTCCTTCCTACGAGCAGTACTTC
j_call: TRBJ2-7
v_call: TRBV12-3/TRBV12-4
clone_size: NA
d_call: NA

cdr3_aa: CSARARDTRSTDTQYF
cdr3_nt: TGCAGTGCTAGAGCCCGGGACACACGTAGCACAGATACGCAGTATTTT
j_call: TRBJ2-3
v_call: TRBV20-1
clone_size: NA
d_call: NA

cdr3_aa: CASSIEEGILNTEAFF
cdr3_nt: TGTGCCAGTAGTATCGAGGAGGGAATTCTGAACACTGAAGCTTTCTTT
j_call: TRBJ1-1
v_call: TRBV19
clone_size: many
d_call: NA

cdr3_aa: CSAKGESGYEQYF
cdr3_nt: TGCAGTGCTAAAGGAGAATCGGGGTACGAGCAGTACTTC
j_call: TRBJ2-7
v_call: TRBV20-1
clone_size: NA
d_call: NA

cdr3_aa: CSASTHATNEKLFF
cdr3_nt: TGCAGTGCTAGTACACACGCAACTAATGAAAAACTGTTTTTT
j_call: TRBJ1-4
v_call: TRBV20-1
clone_size: NA
d_call: NA

cdr3_aa: CASSRDGRGPNYGYTF
cdr3_nt: TGTGCCAGCAGCCGAGACGGGAGGGGACCCAACTATGGCTACACCTTC
j_call: TRBJ1-2
v_call: TRBV3-1
clone_size: NA
d_call: NA

cdr3_aa: CSVETSGTTDTQYF
cdr3_nt: TGCAGCGTGGAGACTAGCGGGACCACAGATACGCAGTATTTT
j_call: TRBJ2-3
v_call: TRBV29-1
clone_size: many
d_call: TRBD2

cdr3_aa: CSAREGSGQDNEQFF
cdr3_nt: TGCAGTGCTAGAGAAGGTAGCGGGCAAGACAATGAGCAGTTCTTC
j_call: TRBJ2-1
v_call: TRBV20-1
clone_size: NA
d_call: TRBD2

cdr3_aa: CSVEAGGGDTQYF
cdr3_nt: TGCAGCGTTGAAGCGGGGGGCGGGGATACGCAGTATTTT
j_call: TRBJ2-3
v_call: TRBV29-1
clone_size: NA
d_call: NA